Listed below are T cell receptor beta chains from one sample, sequenced in a study of blood T cell repertoires in COVID-19. This table comes from immunoSEQ multiplex PCR, and its TCRdb copy is limited to in-frame clones, with some not included. The sample consists of 300,000 to 350,000 clones, about 90% of them appearing once. The sequencing sample was made of PBMCs or T cells enriched from blood (not recorded which). The receptors derive from a young woman with acute COVID-19. Each CDR3 is given with its conserved first and last residue. A D gene is named only where the DNA matches it firmly. Clone size, where shown, is once, few, many, or a class for clones that have expanded.

CDR3 | V | size | D | J
CASSLVDRGYGYTF | TRBV28 | NA | TRBD1 | TRBJ1-2
CASSLHPSSYNEQFF | TRBV11-3 | once | NA | TRBJ2-1
CASSQEGGAGNTIYF | TRBV3-1/TRBV3-2 | NA | NA | TRBJ1-3
CASSPESFIEENEQFF | TRBV5-5 | NA | NA | TRBJ2-1
CSASSGGPTGELFF | TRBV20-1 | NA | TRBD2 | TRBJ2-2
CASSLVREPRNEQFF | TRBV7-9 | NA | NA | TRBJ2-1
CASRRQGTGNTIYF | TRBV19 | NA | NA | TRBJ1-3
CASSRSGSLSYEQYF | TRBV28 | few | TRBD2 | TRBJ2-7
CASSPNEGDLGNEQFF | TRBV18 | NA | NA | TRBJ2-1
CASSSGTRSYNEQFF | TRBV28 | NA | TRBD2 | TRBJ2-1
CASSLGVRQGRYEQYF | TRBV7-2 | NA | TRBD1 | TRBJ2-7
CASSELLSGGSYEQYF | TRBV2 | NA | NA | TRBJ2-7
CASSHVARAGGPSDTGELFF | TRBV9 | NA | TRBD2 | TRBJ2-2
CASSLDDVRSYEQYF | TRBV11-2 | once | NA | TRBJ2-7
CASRQGGTEAFF | TRBV12-3/TRBV12-4 | NA | NA | TRBJ1-1
CASSGLAGEGGTDTQYF | TRBV27 | once | TRBD2 | TRBJ2-3
CASSLQGAGELFF | TRBV5-5 | NA | TRBD1 | TRBJ2-2
CASSRSPTGGTEAFF | TRBV3-1/TRBV3-2 | NA | TRBD1 | TRBJ1-1
CTSSRGQGSYEQYF | TRBV1 | NA | NA | TRBJ2-7
CASSVGQGSLSYGYTF | TRBV9 | NA | TRBD1 | TRBJ1-2
CASSITGSQWTEAFF | TRBV5-4 | NA | NA | TRBJ1-1
CASSVYDQAYNSPLHF | TRBV9 | NA | NA | TRBJ1-6
CASSQERSGGANVLTF | TRBV4-1 | NA | NA | TRBJ2-6
CASSLSRGIIDEQFF | TRBV27 | NA | NA | TRBJ2-1
CAWSVRGARTNTEAFF | TRBV30 | NA | TRBD1 | TRBJ1-1
CASSQDPGGRTEAFF | TRBV14 | NA | TRBD1 | TRBJ1-1
CASSLGWGGSPYNEQFF | TRBV11-2 | NA | TRBD2 | TRBJ2-1
CASSLRGTVYEQYF | TRBV27 | NA | NA | TRBJ2-7
CSAADRGGDTEAFF | TRBV29-1 | NA | TRBD1 | TRBJ1-1
CASSLSGGGNQPQHF | TRBV5-1 | NA | NA | TRBJ1-5